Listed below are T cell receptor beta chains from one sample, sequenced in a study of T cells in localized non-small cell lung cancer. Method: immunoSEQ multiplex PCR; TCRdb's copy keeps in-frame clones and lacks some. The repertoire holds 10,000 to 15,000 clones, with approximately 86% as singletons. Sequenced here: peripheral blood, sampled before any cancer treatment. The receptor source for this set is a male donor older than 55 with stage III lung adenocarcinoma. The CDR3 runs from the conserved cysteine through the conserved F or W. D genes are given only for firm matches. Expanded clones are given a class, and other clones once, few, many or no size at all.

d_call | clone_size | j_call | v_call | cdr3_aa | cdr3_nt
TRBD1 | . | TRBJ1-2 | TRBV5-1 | CASSLTGQESDYGYTF | TGCGCCAGCAGCTTGACGGGACAGGAATCGGACTATGGCTACACCTTC
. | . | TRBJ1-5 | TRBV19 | CARSGGHTGGGLGNQPQHF | TGTGCCCGTAGTGGGGGCCATACGGGGGGCGGGTTGGGCAATCAGCCCCAGCATTTT
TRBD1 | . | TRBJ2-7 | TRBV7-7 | CASSRSTGREQYF | TGTGCTAGCAGCCGGTCGACAGGGCGCGAGCAGTACTTC
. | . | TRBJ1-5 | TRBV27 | CASGRATGQPQHF | TGTGCCAGCGGCCGGGCCACCGGTCAGCCCCAGCATTTT
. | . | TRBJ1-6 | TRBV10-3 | CAISEGGRTNSPLHF | TGTGCCATCAGTGAGGGCGGCAGGACCAATTCACCCCTCCACTTT
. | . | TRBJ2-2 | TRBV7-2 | CASSFTGSNTGELFF | TGTGCCAGCAGCTTTACGGGGTCGAACACCGGGGAGCTGTTTTTT
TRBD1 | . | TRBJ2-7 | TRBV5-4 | CASSLGGQAAYEQYF | TGTGCCAGCAGCTTGGGTGGACAGGCGGCCTACGAGCAGTACTTC
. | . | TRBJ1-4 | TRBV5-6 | CASKRGGEKLFF | TGTGCCAGCAAAAGGGGAGGTGAAAAACTGTTTTTT
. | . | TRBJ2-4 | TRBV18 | CASSPGRARVVLAKNIQYF | TGTGCCAGCTCACCAGGGCGCGCTAGGGTCGTTCTAGCCAAAAACATTCAGTACTTC
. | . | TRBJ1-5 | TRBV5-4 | CASSLGLEDQPQHF | TGTGCCAGCAGCCTAGGGTTAGAAGATCAGCCCCAGCATTTT
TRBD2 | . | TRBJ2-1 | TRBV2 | CASSDRRGGTHEQFF | TGTGCCAGCAGTGACAGACGGGGGGGCACCCATGAGCAGTTCTTC
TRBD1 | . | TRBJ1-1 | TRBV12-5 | CASGWDRDTEAFF | TGTGCTAGTGGCTGGGACAGAGACACTGAAGCTTTCTTT
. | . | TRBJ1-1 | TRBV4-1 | CASSQELLGEAFF | TGCGCCAGCAGCCAAGAGCTCCTCGGTGAAGCTTTCTTT
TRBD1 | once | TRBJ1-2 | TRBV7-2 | CASSTGQGNYGYTF | TGTGCCAGCAGCACCGGACAGGGTAACTATGGCTACACCTTC
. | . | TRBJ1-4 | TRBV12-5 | CASGLVQGGNEKLFF | TGTGCTAGTGGTTTGGTACAGGGAGGTAATGAAAAACTGTTTTTT
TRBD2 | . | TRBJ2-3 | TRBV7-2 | CASSLDGGAESQYF | TGTGCCAGCAGCTTAGACGGGGGGGCCGAGTCGCAGTATTTT
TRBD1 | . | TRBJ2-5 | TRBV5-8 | CASSPRTGRAGTQYF | TGTGCCAGCAGCCCTCGGACAGGGCGGGCCGGGACCCAGTACTTC
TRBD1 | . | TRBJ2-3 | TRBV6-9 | CASSLWDRFTDTQYF | TGTGCCAGCAGTTTATGGGACAGATTCACAGATACGCAGTATTTT
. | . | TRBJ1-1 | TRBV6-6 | CASSYSRGLMAEAFF | TGTGCCAGCAGTTACTCCCGTGGGTTAATGGCTGAAGCTTTCTTT
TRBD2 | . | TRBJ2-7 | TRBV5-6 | CASSQTSGLYEQYF | TGTGCCAGCAGTCAAACTAGCGGGCTCTACGAGCAGTACTTC
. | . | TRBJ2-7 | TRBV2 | CASSETQGRSEQYF | TGTGCCAGCAGTGAAACCCAGGGCCGGAGCGAGCAGTACTTC
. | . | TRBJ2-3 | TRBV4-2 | CASSQTSQSTDTQYF | TGTGCCAGCAGCCAAACCTCCCAAAGCACAGATACGCAGTATTTT
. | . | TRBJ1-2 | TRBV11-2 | CASSLEPGPYGYTF | TGTGCCAGCAGCTTAGAGCCAGGCCCCTATGGCTACACCTTC
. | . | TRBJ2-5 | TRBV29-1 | CSVKGESETQYF | TGCAGCGTTAAAGGGGAATCGGAGACCCAGTACTTC
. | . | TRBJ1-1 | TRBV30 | CAWSVVAGGGGTEAFF | TGTGCCTGGAGTGTGGTTGCGGGGGGAGGGGGCACTGAAGCTTTCTTT
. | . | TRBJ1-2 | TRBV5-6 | CASNIGTSYTF | TGTGCCAGCAACATTGGGACATCTTACACCTTC
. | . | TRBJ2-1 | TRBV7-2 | CASSPRDLTYNEQFF | TGTGCCAGCAGCCCGCGGGACCTTACTTACAATGAGCAGTTCTTC
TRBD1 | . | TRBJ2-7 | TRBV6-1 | CASSVWGTEHYEQYF | TGTGCCAGCAGTGTCTGGGGGACAGAACACTACGAGCAGTACTTC
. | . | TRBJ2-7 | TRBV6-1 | CASSAAGTATYEQYF | TGTGCCAGCAGTGCAGCCGGGACGGCTACCTACGAGCAGTACTTC
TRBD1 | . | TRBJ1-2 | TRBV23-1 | CASSHPYTGVEGYTF | TGCGCCAGCAGTCATCCTTACACAGGGGTAGAGGGCTACACCTTC
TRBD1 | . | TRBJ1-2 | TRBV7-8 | CASTPRGTGNYGYTF | TGTGCCAGCACCCCCAGGGGGACAGGGAACTATGGCTACACCTTC
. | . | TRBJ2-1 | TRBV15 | CATSRWQEHNEQFF | TGTGCCACCAGCAGATGGCAGGAGCACAATGAGCAGTTCTTC
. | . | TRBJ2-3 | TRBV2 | CASSGGSTDTQYF | TGTGCCAGCAGTGGGGGGAGCACAGATACGCAGTATTTT